Below, 20 T cell receptor beta chains from the same sample are listed, as sequenced in a study of PD-L1 blockade in urothelial cancer. TCRdb keeps only in-frame clones here, not all; method: immunoSEQ multiplex PCR. The data contain around 70,000 clones, under 90% of them singletons. This sample's time point: pretreatment peripheral blood. Specimen: PBMCs, collected around atezolizumab (anti-PD-L1) treatment. All receptors come from a man in his 70s with urothelial cancer.

The chain has TRBV27 and TRBJ2-7; D remains ambiguous. The CDR3 is made up of 12 amino acids. Deletions cut 4 bases from V and 0 bases from J, with 4 bases between. CDR1 and CDR2 (germline): MNHEY, SMNVEV (reference sequence). The CDR3 sequence: CASSSRSYEQYF. DNA for the CDR3: TGTGCCAGCAGTTCCCGCTCCTACGAGCAGTACTTC.

The CDR3 is CASSNQGAGYEKLFF. In DNA, the CDR3 is TGTGCCAGCAGTAATCAGGGGGCTGGGTATGAAAAACTGTTTTTT. This rearrangement joins TRBV27 to TRBJ1-4, with 8 nucleotides matching TRBD1. The junction had 8 bases not matched to a gene; V was cut back by 5 bases and J by 6 bases. The CDR3 covers 15 residues. The germline V gene encodes CDR1 MNHEY and CDR2 SMNVEV (reference sequence).

This clone was counted a few times. This chain links TRBV19 with TRBJ2-7; tentative D call: TRBD2 (5 bases). The CDR3 has 14 amino acids. V gave up 1 base and J gave up 2 bases, with 9 bases separating them. Germline V gives CDR1 LNHDA, CDR2 SQIVND (reference sequence). In DNA form, the CDR3 reads TGTGCCAGTAGTATAGGTCACGGGGCCTACGAGCAGTACTTC. It translates to CASSIGHGAYEQYF.

The chain couples TRBV30 to TRBJ1-5; 8 bases are a match to TRBD1. V was pared by 0 bases and J by 5 bases, with 18 bases of the junction left unmatched. Per the germline V gene, CDR1 is GTSNPN and CDR2 is SVGIG (reference sequence). The CDR3 contains 19 residues. CDR3 residues: CAWSVKGAGGLYTHQPQHF. DNA of the CDR3: TGTGCCTGGAGTGTAAAGGGGGCAGGGGGCCTTTACACCCATCAGCCCCAGCATTTT.

V and J are TRBV28 and TRBJ1-2; perhaps TRBD1 as D (5 bases). V gave up 5 bases and J gave up 5 bases, with 15 bases separating them. This CDR3 spans 14 amino acids. CDR1 is MDHEN, CDR2 SYDVKM, per germline. CDR3 in amino acids: CASSPPSQGYGYTF. DNA of the CDR3: TGTGCCAGCAGTCCCCCGAGTCAGGGATATGGCTACACCTTC.

The chain couples TRBV28 to TRBJ2-2; TRBD1 aligns across 7 bases. The germline CDR1 and CDR2 sequences are MDHEN and SYDVKM. The ends lost 7 bases at V and 4 bases at J; junction bases unmatched: 9. The CDR3 is made up of 15 amino acids. CDR3 nucleotide sequence: TGTGCCAGCAAATTCGACAGGGTGAGCACCGGGGAGCTGTTTTTT. This encodes CASKFDRVSTGELFF.

The chain has TRBV6-1 and TRBJ2-3, with no clear D. V lost 7 bases and J 5 bases, leaving 16 bases between the germline ends. CDR1 is MNHNS, CDR2 SASEGT, per germline. The CDR3 loop spans 14 amino acids. The DNA of the CDR3 is TGTGCCAGCATTCCTTCTTACCGAGGAGATACGCAGTATTTT. It codes for CASIPSYRGDTQYF.

The V and J genes are TRBV6-5 and TRBJ2-1; D is perhaps TRBD2 (7 bases). CDR1 and CDR2 (germline): MNHEY, SVGAGI. V gave up 0 bases and J gave up 16 bases, with 16 bases separating them. The CDR3 runs 13 residues. CDR3 in amino acids: CASSYSGGLNVFF. CDR3 DNA sequence: TGTGCCAGCAGTTACTCCGGGGGGCTGAACGTCTTCTTC.

This chain connects TRBV6-1 to TRBJ1-1, with D possibly being TRBD1 (5 bases). Trimming left V 7 bases short and J 1 base short, with 13 bases between. Looked up from germline, CDR1 is MNHNS and CDR2 is SASEGT. CDR3 length: 14 residues. CDR3 sequence (DNA): TGTGCCAGCACCTGGACACACCCGAACACTGAAGCTTTCTTT. This encodes CASTWTHPNTEAFF.

This chain's CDR3 is CASSDTSGRQFNEQFF. The CDR3 DNA sequence: TGCGCCAGCAGTGACACTAGCGGGAGGCAGTTCAATGAGCAGTTCTTC. V gene TRBV10-1 combines with J gene TRBJ2-1, with TRBD2 identical over 12 bases. The CDR3 sequence is 16 residues long. Germline CDR1 reads WNHNN; CDR2 reads SYGVQD (reference sequence). Trimming at V came to 3 bases and at J to 6 bases, leaving 6 bases not matched to a gene.

This clone was seen only once. The V gene is TRBV10-3, the J gene TRBJ1-4, with TRBD1 identical over 10 bases. With V trimmed by 4 bases and J by 11 bases, 10 bases remained unmatched. The germline V gene encodes CDR1 ENHRY and CDR2 SYGVKD. This CDR3 has 15 residues. This CDR3 reads CAISASGTGEGKLFF. In nucleotides, the CDR3 is TGTGCCATCAGTGCGTCGGGGACAGGGGAGGGCAAACTGTTTTTT.

This chain uses TRBV29-1 with TRBJ2-2; weak D call: TRBD1 (6 bases). The CDR3 has 14 residues. The germline CDR1 and CDR2 sequences are SQVTM and ANQGSEA. Between the trimmed V and J ends, which lost 5 bases and 0 bases, there was a span of 10 bases. CDR3 sequence (DNA): TGCAGCGTTACAGGGTTAACGAACACCGGGGAGCTGTTTTTT. It translates to CSVTGLTNTGELFF.

The J gene is TRBJ2-7, the V gene TRBV5-1, with 11 nucleotides matching TRBD2. CDR3 size: 14 residues. Germline lookup yields CDR1 SGHRS and CDR2 YFSETQ. Trimming took 4 bases from V and 2 from J; bases not matched to a gene: 2. CDR3 sequence: CASSTSGGTYEQYF. CDR3 DNA: TGCGCCAGCAGCACTAGCGGGGGAACCTACGAGCAGTACTTC.

The chain is built from TRBV28 and TRBJ1-3; D is unresolved. The CDR3 length is 12 residues. In germline, CDR1 is MDHEN, CDR2 SYDVKM. V gave up 5 bases and J gave up 3 bases, with 5 bases separating them. This CDR3 is CASSPLGNTIYF. CDR3 bases: TGTGCCAGCAGTCCCCTTGGAAACACCATATATTTT.

The J gene is TRBJ2-7, the V gene TRBV7-9; 11 positions match TRBD2. CDR1 and CDR2 (germline): SEHNR, FQNEAQ (reference sequence). This CDR3 region has 18 residues. With 3 bases clipped from V and 2 bases from J, the junction kept 12 bases outside the gene matches. CDR3 loop: CASSLGTSGSPRTYEQYF. DNA of the CDR3: TGTGCCAGCAGCTTGGGGACTAGCGGTTCTCCCCGCACCTACGAGCAGTACTTC.

The gene calls are TRBV27 and TRBJ2-2; 13 bases line up with TRBD2. Germline V gene sequence: CDR1 MNHEY, CDR2 SMNVEV (reference sequence). This CDR3 comprises 16 residues. V shed 5 bases, J shed 3 bases, and the junction held 3 bases outside the gene matches. CDR3 nucleotides: TGTGCCAGCAGTGGACTAGCGGGAGCGGACACCGGGGAGCTGTTTTTT. Translating it yields CASSGLAGADTGELFF.

The chain couples TRBV5-1 to TRBJ2-3; 9 positions match TRBD1. CDR1 SGHRS and CDR2 YFSETQ come from the germline V gene. V shed 4 bases, J shed 4 bases, and the junction held 7 bases outside the gene matches. The CDR3 runs to 15 residues. This CDR3 is CASSTGTGRSDTQYF. CDR3 sequence (DNA): TGCGCCAGCAGCACCGGGACAGGGAGGTCAGATACGCAGTATTTT. The full variable domain, in which reference TRBV5-1 and TRBJ2-3 provide the parts outside the CDR3, is KAGVTQTPRYLIKTRGQQVTLSCSPISGHRSVSWYQQTPGQGLQFLFEYFSETQRNKGNFPGRFSGRQFSNSRSEMNVSTLELGDSALYLCASSTGTGRSDTQYFGPGTRLTVL.

The gene calls are TRBV28 and TRBJ2-7; TRBD1 matches at 7 bases. This CDR3 spans 14 amino acids. The V segment lost 1 base and the J segment 3 bases; nucleotides outside the gene matches: 3. Per germline, CDR1 MDHEN and CDR2 SYDVKM. The CDR3 loop reads CASSLLTGNYEQYF. The DNA for the CDR3 is TGTGCCAGCAGTTTATTGACAGGGAACTACGAGCAGTACTTC.

This rearrangement joins TRBV27 to TRBJ1-5; D perhaps matches TRBD1 (5 bases). The CDR3 runs to 15 residues. The germline V gene has CDR1 MNHEY and CDR2 SMNVEV (reference sequence). With 5 bases removed from V and 2 bases from J, the gap between germline ends came to 13 bases. The CDR3 DNA reads TGTGCCAGCAGTGGTCGGCGGGACGGCAATCAGCCCCAGCATTTT. Translation gives CASSGRRDGNQPQHF.

This clone was recorded once. The chain joins TRBV6-1 to TRBJ2-7, with D possibly matching TRBD2 (7 bases). Germline V lookup: CDR1 MNHNS, CDR2 SASEGT. With 5 bases removed from V and 6 bases from J, the gap between germline ends came to 14 bases. This CDR3 has 13 amino acids. CDR3 sequence (DNA): TGTGCCAGCAGTTGGGAGGGGGGAGCCGAGCAGTACTTC. The encoded protein is CASSWEGGAEQYF.